This T cell receptor (beta chain) was recorded in a study of T cell responses to AZD1222 COVID-19 vaccine. To note about this clone: Its antigen is as yet unknown.

Generated by immunoSEQ multiplex PCR, the TCRdb table keeps only in-frame clones and is missing some. The repertoire has roughly 190,000 clones, roughly nine tenths of them found once; the top ten carry 3.6%. Study findings and constraints: Nearly half of unique spike-specific TCRs reportedly avoided B.1.351 and B.1.1.7 mutated regions. Clonal diversity was possibly underestimated, and white British individuals and females predominated among donors. The repertoires were collected only after the peak T cell response. Vaccination with two AZD1222 doses was followed by a rise in Spike-specific TCR breadth and depth.

Looked up from germline, CDR1 is SGDLS and CDR2 is YYNGEE. The CDR3 runs 14 residues. The J segment lost 7 bases and the V segment lost 4 bases, leaving 5 bases of the junction unmatched. The starting material was peripheral blood, obtained 28 days after the second dose of the MenACWY control vaccine. This sequence was found in an adult who received the MenACWY meningococcal vaccine as a control. The rearrangement links TRBV9 to TRBJ2-1; 10 nucleotides match TRBD1. The CDR3 DNA follows: TGTGCCAGCAGCTTAGACAGGGGGCTAAATGAGCAGTTCTTC. It is translated as CASSLDRGLNEQFF.